This is a list of T cell receptor beta chains from one sample in a study of identical twins' blood T cells. From the 5' RACE reads, TCRdb called clonotypes with MiXCR, one entry per CDR3 protein. The repertoire consists of 350,000 to 400,000 distinct CDR3 sequences, with over 25% occurring once and the leading ten covering around 5.6%. Sample: PBMCs. The receptors here all came from a woman aged 18-55 years in good health. Both conserved end residues are part of each CDR3. Fields, in order: D gene, V gene, clone size, J gene, CDR3 protein, CDR3 DNA. A D gene is named only where the DNA matches it firmly. The size of a clone is reported for some rows only, either as once, few or many, or as a class for expanded clones.

d_gene: .; v_gene: TRBV7-9; abundance: few; j_gene: TRBJ1-1; CDR3aa: CASTLMDTEAFF; CDR3nt: TGTGCCAGCACCTTGATGGACACTGAAGCTTTCTTT
d_gene: .; v_gene: TRBV14; abundance: .; j_gene: TRBJ1-5; CDR3aa: CASSQDVQGGQPQHF; CDR3nt: TGTGCCAGCAGCCAAGATGTGCAGGGCGGCCAGCCCCAGCATTTT
d_gene: .; v_gene: TRBV10-1; abundance: few; j_gene: TRBJ1-2; CDR3aa: CASKYYGYTF; CDR3nt: TGCGCCAGCAAATACTATGGCTACACCTTC
d_gene: .; v_gene: TRBV5-6; abundance: .; j_gene: TRBJ2-1; CDR3aa: CAISYGNRIYEQFF; CDR3nt: TGTGCCATTAGTTACGGTAACAGGATCTATGAGCAGTTCTTC
d_gene: .; v_gene: TRBV10-3; abundance: .; j_gene: TRBJ2-1; CDR3aa: CAIRELNEQFF; CDR3nt: TGTGCCATCAGGGAACTCAATGAGCAGTTCTTC
d_gene: .; v_gene: TRBV29-1; abundance: few; j_gene: TRBJ1-3; CDR3aa: CSYLLRVLLSGNTIYF; CDR3nt: TGCAGCTACCTACTTCGTGTGCTCCTCTCTGGAAACACCATATATTTT
d_gene: .; v_gene: TRBV19; abundance: .; j_gene: TRBJ1-4; CDR3aa: CASSIGRTGGEKLFF; CDR3nt: TGTGCCAGTAGTATTGGCCGAACGGGCGGTGAAAAACTGTTTTTT
d_gene: .; v_gene: TRBV29-1; abundance: .; j_gene: TRBJ1-1; CDR3aa: CSALTENAEAFF; CDR3nt: TGCAGCGCTTTGACGGAGAATGCTGAAGCTTTCTTT
d_gene: .; v_gene: TRBV20-1; abundance: .; j_gene: TRBJ1-4; CDR3aa: CSATARMGSLEKLFF; CDR3nt: TGCAGTGCTACCGCCCGGATGGGGAGTCTGGAAAAACTGTTTTTT
d_gene: .; v_gene: TRBV3-1; abundance: .; j_gene: TRBJ1-1; CDR3aa: CASSQSRPARDTEAFF; CDR3nt: TGTGCCAGCAGCCAAAGCAGACCAGCCAGGGACACTGAAGCTTTCTTT
d_gene: TRBD2; v_gene: TRBV2; abundance: few; j_gene: TRBJ2-1; CDR3aa: CASSEPREGRSYNEQFF; CDR3nt: TGTGCCAGCAGTGAACCCCGGGAGGGCCGCTCCTACAATGAGCAGTTCTTC
d_gene: .; v_gene: TRBV19; abundance: many; j_gene: TRBJ1-1; CDR3aa: CASSREGTEAFF; CDR3nt: TGTGCCAGTAGTAGGGAGGGCACTGAAGCTTTCTTT
d_gene: .; v_gene: TRBV12-5; abundance: .; j_gene: TRBJ2-1; CDR3aa: CASGSPTGRGVNEQFF; CDR3nt: TGTGCTAGTGGTTCCCCGACAGGACGAGGTGTAAATGAGCAGTTCTTC
d_gene: .; v_gene: TRBV11-2; abundance: .; j_gene: TRBJ1-4; CDR3aa: CASSVGATNEKLFF; CDR3nt: TGTGCCAGCAGCGTGGGGGCAACTAATGAAAAACTGTTTTTT
d_gene: TRBD2; v_gene: TRBV4-2; abundance: .; j_gene: TRBJ2-7; CDR3aa: CASSQDHASGTLEQYF; CDR3nt: TGTGCCAGCAGCCAAGATCACGCTAGCGGGACCCTCGAGCAGTACTTC